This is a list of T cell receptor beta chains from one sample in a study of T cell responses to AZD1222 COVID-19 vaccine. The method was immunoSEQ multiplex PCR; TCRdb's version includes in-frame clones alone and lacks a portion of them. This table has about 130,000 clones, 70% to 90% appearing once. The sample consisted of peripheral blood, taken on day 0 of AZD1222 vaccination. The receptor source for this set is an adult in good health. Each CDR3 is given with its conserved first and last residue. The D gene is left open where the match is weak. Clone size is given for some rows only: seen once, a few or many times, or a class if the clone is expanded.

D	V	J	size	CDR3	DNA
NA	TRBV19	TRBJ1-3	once	CASSSSIGNTIYF	TGTGCCAGTAGTAGCTCGATCGGAAACACCATATATTTT
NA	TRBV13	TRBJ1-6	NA	CASSLSSIDHPNSPLHF	TGTGCCAGCAGCTTATCCTCGATTGACCACCCAAATTCACCCCTCCACTTT
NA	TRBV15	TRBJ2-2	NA	CATSRDISGELFF	TGTGCCACCAGCAGAGATATTAGCGGGGAGCTGTTTTTT
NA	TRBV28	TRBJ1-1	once	CASSLYVNTEAFF	TGTGCCAGCAGTTTATATGTTAACACTGAAGCTTTCTTT
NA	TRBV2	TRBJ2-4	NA	CASRPGPRSKNIQYF	TGTGCCAGCAGGCCGGGACCGAGGTCCAAAAACATTCAGTACTTC
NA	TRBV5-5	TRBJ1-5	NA	CASSNGDHQPQHF	TGTGCCAGCAGCAACGGGGACCACCAGCCCCAGCATTTT
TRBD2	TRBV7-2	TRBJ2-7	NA	CASSSLTGLAGVAQYF	TGTGCCAGCAGCTCTTTAACGGGACTAGCGGGAGTGGCGCAGTACTTC
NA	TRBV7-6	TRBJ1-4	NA	CASSPSSGVREKLFF	TGTGCCAGCAGCCCCAGTTCAGGGGTTAGAGAAAAACTGTTTTTT
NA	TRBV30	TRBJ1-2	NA	CAWSAANYGYTF	TGTGCCTGGAGCGCGGCTAACTATGGCTACACCTTC
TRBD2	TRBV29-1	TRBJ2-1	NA	CSPSGLAGFGEQFF	TGCAGCCCTTCGGGACTAGCGGGGTTTGGTGAGCAGTTCTTC
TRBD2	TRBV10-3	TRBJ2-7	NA	CAIRASGTGIGTSGRTFYEQYF	TGTGCCATCAGAGCCTCCGGGACAGGGATTGGGACTAGCGGGAGGACCTTCTACGAGCAGTACTTC
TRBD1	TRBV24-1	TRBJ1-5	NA	CATSDSRTGNNQPQHF	TGTGCCACCAGTGATTCTCGGACAGGGAATAATCAGCCCCAGCATTTT
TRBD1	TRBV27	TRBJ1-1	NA	CASSFRQGNTEAFF	TGTGCCAGCAGTTTCCGACAGGGCAACACTGAAGCTTTCTTT
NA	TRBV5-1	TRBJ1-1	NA	CASSLVNSGDTEAFF	TGCGCCAGCAGCTTGGTGAACAGTGGGGACACTGAAGCTTTCTTT
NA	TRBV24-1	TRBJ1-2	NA	CATSDLRQNNNYGYTF	TGTGCCACCAGTGATTTACGGCAGAACAATAACTATGGCTACACCTTC
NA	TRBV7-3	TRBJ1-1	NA	CASSLTAGMNTEAFF	TGTGCCAGCAGCTTAACGGCAGGGATGAACACTGAAGCTTTCTTT
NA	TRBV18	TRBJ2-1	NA	CASSLTGTRYNEQFF	TGTGCCAGCTCACTGACCGGGACGCGTTACAATGAGCAGTTCTTC
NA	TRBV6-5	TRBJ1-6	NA	CASSYSSSPRPSPLHF	TGTGCCAGCAGTTACTCCTCGTCACCTCGGCCTTCACCCCTCCACTTT
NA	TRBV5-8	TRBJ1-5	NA	CASSSQGSGSNQPQHF	TGTGCCAGCAGCTCGCAGGGGTCGGGTAGCAATCAGCCCCAGCATTTT
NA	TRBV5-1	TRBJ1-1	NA	CASSLNTGYTEAFF	TGCGCCAGCAGCTTGAATACAGGGTACACTGAAGCTTTCTTT
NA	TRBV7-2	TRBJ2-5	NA	CASSLALQETQYF	TGTGCCAGCAGCTTAGCTTTGCAAGAGACCCAGTACTTC
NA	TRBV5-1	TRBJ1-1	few	CASSLLSHRVRNTEAFF	TGCGCCAGCAGCCTCCTATCACACAGGGTAAGGAACACTGAAGCTTTCTTT
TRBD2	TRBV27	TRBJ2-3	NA	CASSATGGSDTQYF	TGTGCCAGCAGTGCGACGGGGGGGTCAGATACGCAGTATTTT
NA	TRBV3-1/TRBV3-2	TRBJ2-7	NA	CASSQVQGTWYEQYF	TGTGCCAGCAGCCAAGTCCAGGGAACGTGGTACGAGCAGTACTTC
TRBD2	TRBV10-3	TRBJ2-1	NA	CAISDASGSLEQFF	TGTGCCATCAGTGACGCTAGCGGGAGTCTTGAGCAGTTCTTC
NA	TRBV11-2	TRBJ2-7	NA	CASSLRVEQYF	TGTGCCAGCAGCTTAAGGGTGGAGCAGTACTTC
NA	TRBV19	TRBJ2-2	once	CASSRGIPNTGELFF	TGTGCCAGTAGTAGGGGCATCCCGAACACCGGGGAGCTGTTTTTT
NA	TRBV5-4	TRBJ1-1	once	CASSFKNENTEAFF	TGTGCCAGCAGCTTCAAGAATGAGAACACTGAAGCTTTCTTT
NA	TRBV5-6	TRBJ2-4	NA	CASSLNWWRLNIQYF	TGTGCCAGCAGCTTGAATTGGTGGAGGTTAAACATTCAGTACTTC
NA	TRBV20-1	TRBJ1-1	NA	CSASPGVVTEAFF	TGCAGTGCTAGTCCAGGGGTGGTCACTGAAGCTTTCTTT
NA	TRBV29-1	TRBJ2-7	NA	CSVASAWGSYEQYF	TGCAGCGTTGCAAGTGCCTGGGGGTCCTACGAGCAGTACTTC
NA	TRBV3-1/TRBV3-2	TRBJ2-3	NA	CASSQDAGAGTQYF	TGTGCCAGCAGCCAAGATGCCGGGGCGGGTACGCAGTATTTT
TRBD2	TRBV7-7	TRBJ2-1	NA	CASSLVLPTSGNGNEQFF	TGTGCCAGCAGCTTAGTCCTCCCGACTAGCGGGAACGGCAATGAGCAGTTCTTC
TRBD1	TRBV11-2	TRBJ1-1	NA	CASIDRRQGAEAFF	TGTGCCAGCATCGATAGAAGACAGGGGGCTGAAGCTTTCTTT
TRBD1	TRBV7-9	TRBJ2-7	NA	CASSSGQGSSEQYF	TGTGCCAGCAGCTCAGGACAGGGGTCCTCCGAGCAGTACTTC
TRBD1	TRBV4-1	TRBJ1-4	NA	CASGGATGGDEKLFF	TGCGCCAGCGGGGGGGCCACAGGGGGTGATGAAAAACTGTTTTTT
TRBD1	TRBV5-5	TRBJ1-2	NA	CASSLEGWDRGYGYTF	TGTGCCAGCAGCTTGGAAGGTTGGGACAGGGGCTATGGCTACACCTTC
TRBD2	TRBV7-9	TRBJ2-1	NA	CASSLALAGNEQFF	TGTGCCAGCAGCTTAGCGCTAGCGGGCAATGAGCAGTTCTTC
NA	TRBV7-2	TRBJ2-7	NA	CASSLRVGTARSSYEQYF	TGTGCCAGCAGCTTAAGAGTTGGGACGGCGAGGAGCTCCTACGAGCAGTACTTC
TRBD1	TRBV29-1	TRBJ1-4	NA	CSVMTGANEKLFF	TGCAGCGTTATGACAGGGGCTAATGAAAAACTGTTTTTT
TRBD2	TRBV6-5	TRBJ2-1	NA	CASSHLAGGGNEQFF	TGTGCCAGCAGTCACCTAGCGGGAGGGGGCAATGAGCAGTTCTTC
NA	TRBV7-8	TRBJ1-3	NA	CASSLERVEPGNTIYF	TGTGCCAGCAGCTTAGAGAGGGTGGAACCTGGAAACACCATATATTTT
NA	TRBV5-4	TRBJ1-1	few	CASRTETGAHTEAFF	TGTGCCAGCAGAACCGAGACAGGTGCTCACACTGAAGCTTTCTTT
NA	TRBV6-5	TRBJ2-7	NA	CASSYTGSKDYEQYF	TGTGCCAGCAGTTACACCGGGTCCAAGGACTACGAGCAGTACTTC
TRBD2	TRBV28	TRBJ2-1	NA	CASSLRLAGASDNEQFF	TGTGCCAGCAGTTTAAGGCTAGCGGGAGCGTCCGACAATGAGCAGTTCTTC
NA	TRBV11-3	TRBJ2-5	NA	CASSLYEEGTQYF	TGTGCCAGCAGCTTATATGAAGAGGGGACCCAGTACTTC
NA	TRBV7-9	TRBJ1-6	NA	CASSLANLNSPLHF	TGTGCCAGCAGCTTAGCGAATCTGAATTCACCCCTCCACTTT
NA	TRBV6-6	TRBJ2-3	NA	CASSYGTDTQYF	TGTGCCAGCAGTTATGGCACAGATACGCAGTATTTT
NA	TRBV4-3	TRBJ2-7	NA	CASSQEAWDRGYF	TGCGCCAGCAGCCAAGAAGCTTGGGACCGGGGGTACTTC
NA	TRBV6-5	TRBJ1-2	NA	CASSYSTTDNYGYTF	TGTGCCAGCAGTTACTCGACGACCGACAACTATGGCTACACCTTC
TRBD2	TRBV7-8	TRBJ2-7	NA	CASSPAGVRERDEQYF	TGTGCCAGCAGCCCGGCGGGGGTGCGGGAGAGGGACGAGCAGTACTTC
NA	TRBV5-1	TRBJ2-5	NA	CASSLGDAAVRETQYF	TGCGCCAGCAGCTTGGGTGATGCGGCGGTCCGGGAGACCCAGTACTTC
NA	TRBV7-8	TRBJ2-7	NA	CASSFPSAEQYF	TGTGCCAGCAGCTTTCCCTCCGCCGAGCAGTACTTC
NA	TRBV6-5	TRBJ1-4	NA	CASKTGIANEKLFF	TGTGCCAGCAAAACAGGGATCGCTAATGAAAAACTGTTTTTT
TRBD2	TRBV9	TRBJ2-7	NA	CASSAPGWTSGRDEQYF	TGTGCCAGCAGCGCCCCCGGGTGGACTAGCGGGAGAGACGAGCAGTACTTC
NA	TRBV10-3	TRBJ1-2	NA	CAISEGGSYGYTF	TGTGCCATCAGTGAGGGAGGCAGCTATGGCTACACCTTC
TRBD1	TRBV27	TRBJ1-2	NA	CASSPTGGNGYTF	TGTGCCAGCAGTCCGACAGGGGGCAATGGCTACACCTTC